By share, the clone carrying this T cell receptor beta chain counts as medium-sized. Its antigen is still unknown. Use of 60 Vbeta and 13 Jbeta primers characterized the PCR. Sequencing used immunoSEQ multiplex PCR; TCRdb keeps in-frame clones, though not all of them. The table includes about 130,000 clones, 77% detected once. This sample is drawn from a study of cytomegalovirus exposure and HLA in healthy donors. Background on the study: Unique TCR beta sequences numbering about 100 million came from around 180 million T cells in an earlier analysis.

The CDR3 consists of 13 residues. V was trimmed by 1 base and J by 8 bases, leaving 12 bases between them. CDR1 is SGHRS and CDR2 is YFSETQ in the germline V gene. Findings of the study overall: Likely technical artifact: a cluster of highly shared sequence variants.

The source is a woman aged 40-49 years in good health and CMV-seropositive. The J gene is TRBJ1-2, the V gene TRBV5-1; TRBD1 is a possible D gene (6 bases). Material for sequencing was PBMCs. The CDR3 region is CASSLTGLEGYTF. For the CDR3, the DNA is TGCGCCAGCAGCTTGACAGGGTTGGAAGGCTACACCTTC.